The T cell receptor beta chain under discussion was sequenced for a study of metastatic and nonmetastatic thyroid tumors. Study-level background: Repertoire comparisons spanned blood and tumor or nodule tissue from malignant and benign thyroid patients.

Every patient underwent thyroid surgery untreated. Study-level findings and limits: Benign nodules were reported to have significantly lower TCR beta diversity than malignant thyroid tumors, in blood and tumor.

This clone ranks as medium-sized. Antigen unknown. Per the authors' pipeline: To classify distant metastasis in papillary thyroid cancer, a model was built from CDR3 differences across clinicopathological groups. TCRdb ran MiXCR on the PCR reads. TCRdb assigned the V and J calls; the authors' analysis was not used. Among about 14,000 clones, 20% to 25% were seen once, and the ten largest hold 3.6%. This TCR derives from a female donor with papillary thyroid cancer or a benign thyroid nodule (not recorded which). Some clones in this sample may be carry-over from other donors' samples. What was sequenced was blood.

The CDR3 here is CASSSPGAYEQYF. DNA of the CDR3: TGTGCCAGCAGCTCGCCCGGGGCCTACGAGCAGTACTTC. J is TRBJ2-7 and V is TRBV7-9; TRBD2 might be the D (5 bases). Germline-derived CDR1 and CDR2 are SEHNR and FQNEAQ (reference sequence). The CDR3 is made up of 13 amino acids. Trimming took 4 bases from V and 2 from J, leaving 9 bases between them.